Presented here are 5 T cell receptor beta chains from one specimen sequenced in a study of T cells after yellow fever vaccination. TCRdb reprocessed the 5' RACE reads via MiXCR and lists one record per CDR3 protein. In the table there are a few hundred thousand distinct CDR3 sequences, 3.5% to 4.5% of which are singletons. The sample was PBMCs, taken 5 days after the yellow fever booster vaccination. These TCRs come from a man younger than 30 who received the YFV17D yellow fever vaccine.

The rearrangement joins TRBV5-4 to TRBJ2-3; unclear D gene. CDR3 size: 15 residues. V gave up 1 base and J gave up 0 bases, with 9 bases separating them. Germline V lookup: CDR1 SGHNT, CDR2 YYREEE (reference sequence). The CDR3 sequence is CASSLRVTSTDTQYF. The CDR3 region has the DNA TGTGCCAGCAGCTTGAGGGTTACTAGCACAGATACGCAGTATTTT.

The chain combines TRBV29-1 with TRBJ2-4, with D tentatively TRBD2 (7 bases). There are 12 residues in the CDR3. V dropped 7 bases and J dropped 8 bases, with 15 bases sitting between them. CDR1 is SQVTM, CDR2 ANQGSEA, per germline. Here the CDR3 DNA reads TGCAGCGCGGAAGGGGGGGTTGACATTCAGTACTTC. It is translated as CSAEGGVDIQYF.

This clonotype showed up just a few times. J is TRBJ1-5 and V is TRBV6-2 or TRBV6-3; 7 bases align to TRBD1. Losses at the gene ends were 2 bases for V and 0 bases for J; bases not matched to a gene: 16. The germline CDR1 and CDR2 sequences are MNHEY and SVGEGT. CDR3 length equals 20 residues. Here the CDR3 reads CASSYDGGHRGPRSNQPQHF. The CDR3 coding sequence is TGTGCCAGCAGTTACGACGGGGGGCACAGGGGCCCCCGTAGCAATCAGCCCCAGCATTTT.

In this sample, this clonotype turned up a few times. The chain is built from TRBV18 and TRBJ1-2; 8 bases are shared with TRBD1. J gave up 4 bases and V 3 bases, and 10 bases lay outside the gene matches. Germline values: CDR1 KGHSH, CDR2 LQKENI. The CDR3 length is 16 residues. The CDR3 is CASSPGRTRGPYGYTF. CDR3 sequence (DNA): TGTGCCAGCTCACCTGGCCGTACCAGGGGGCCCTATGGCTACACCTTC. Supplemented by reference TRBV18 and TRBJ1-2, the full variable domain reads NAGVMQNPRHLVRRRGQEARLRCSPMKGHSHVYWYRQLPEEGLKFMVYLQKENIIDESGMPKERFSAEFPKEGPSILRIQQVVRGDSAAYFCASSPGRTRGPYGYTFGSGTRLTVV.

The sample holds many counts of this clonotype. The chain employs TRBV5-1 and TRBJ2-7; the match to TRBD2 covers 7 bases. CDR3 length: 14 residues. Trimming at V came to 0 bases and at J to 4 bases, leaving 4 bases not matched to a gene. Germline V gene data show CDR1 as SGHRS and CDR2 as YFSETQ. The CDR3 nucleotides are TGCGCCAGCAGCTTGGCCGCTAGCGGATACGAGCAGTACTTC. Residues: CASSLAASGYEQYF. Full variable domain (outside the CDR3, taken from reference TRBV5-1 and TRBJ2-7): KAGVTQTPRYLIKTRGQQVTLSCSPISGHRSVSWYQQTPGQGLQFLFEYFSETQRNKGNFPGRFSGRQFSNSRSEMNVSTLELGDSALYLCASSLAASGYEQYFGPGTRLTVT.